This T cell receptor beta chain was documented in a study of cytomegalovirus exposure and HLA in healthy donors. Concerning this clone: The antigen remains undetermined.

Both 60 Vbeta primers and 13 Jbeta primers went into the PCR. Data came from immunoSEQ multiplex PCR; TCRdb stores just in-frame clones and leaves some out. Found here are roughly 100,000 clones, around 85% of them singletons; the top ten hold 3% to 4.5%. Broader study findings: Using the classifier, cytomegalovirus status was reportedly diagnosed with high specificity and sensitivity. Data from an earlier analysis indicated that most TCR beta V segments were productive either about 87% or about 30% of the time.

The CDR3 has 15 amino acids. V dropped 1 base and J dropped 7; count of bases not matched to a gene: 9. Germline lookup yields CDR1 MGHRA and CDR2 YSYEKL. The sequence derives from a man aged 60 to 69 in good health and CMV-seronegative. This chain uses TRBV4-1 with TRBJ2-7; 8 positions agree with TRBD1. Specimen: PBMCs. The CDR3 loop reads CASSQGRTGYEEQYV. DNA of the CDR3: TGCGCCAGCAGCCAAGGGCGGACAGGGTATGAGGAGCAGTACGTC.